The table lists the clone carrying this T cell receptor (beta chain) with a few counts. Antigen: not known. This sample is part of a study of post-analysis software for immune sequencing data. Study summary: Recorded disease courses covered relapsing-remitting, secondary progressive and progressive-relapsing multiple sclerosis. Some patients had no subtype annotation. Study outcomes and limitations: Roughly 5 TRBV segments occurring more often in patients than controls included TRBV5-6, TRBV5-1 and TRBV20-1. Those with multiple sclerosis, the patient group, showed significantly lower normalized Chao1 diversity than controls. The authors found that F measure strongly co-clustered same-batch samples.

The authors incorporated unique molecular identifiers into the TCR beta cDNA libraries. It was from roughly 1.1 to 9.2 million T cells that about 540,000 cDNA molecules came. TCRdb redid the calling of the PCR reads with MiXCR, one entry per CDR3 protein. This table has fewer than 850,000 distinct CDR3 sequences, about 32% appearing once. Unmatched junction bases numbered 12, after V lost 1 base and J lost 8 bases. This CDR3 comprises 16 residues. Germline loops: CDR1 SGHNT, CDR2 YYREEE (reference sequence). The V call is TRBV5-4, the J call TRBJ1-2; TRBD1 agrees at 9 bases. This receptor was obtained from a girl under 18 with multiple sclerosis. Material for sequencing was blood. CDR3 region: CASSLSGDRVSKGYTF. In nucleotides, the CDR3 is TGTGCCAGCAGCTTGTCGGGGGACAGGGTTTCTAAGGGCTACACCTTC.